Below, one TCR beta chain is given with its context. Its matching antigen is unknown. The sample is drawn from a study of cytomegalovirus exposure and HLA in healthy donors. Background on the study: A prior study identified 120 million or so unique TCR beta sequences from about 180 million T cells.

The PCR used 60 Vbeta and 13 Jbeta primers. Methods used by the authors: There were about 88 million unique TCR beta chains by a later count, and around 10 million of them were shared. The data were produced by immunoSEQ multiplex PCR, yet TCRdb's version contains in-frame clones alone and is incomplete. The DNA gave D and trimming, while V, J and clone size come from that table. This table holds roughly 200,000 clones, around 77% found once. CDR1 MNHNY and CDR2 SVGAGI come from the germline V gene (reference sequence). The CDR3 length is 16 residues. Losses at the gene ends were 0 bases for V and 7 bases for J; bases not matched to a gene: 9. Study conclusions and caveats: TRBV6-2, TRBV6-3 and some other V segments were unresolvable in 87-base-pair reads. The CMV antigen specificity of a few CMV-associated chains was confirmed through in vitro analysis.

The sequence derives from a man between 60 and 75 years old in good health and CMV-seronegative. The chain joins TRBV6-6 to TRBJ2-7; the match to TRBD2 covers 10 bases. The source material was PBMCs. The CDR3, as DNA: TGTGCCAGCAGTTACTCGCCGCCCGCTAGCGGGAGTGAGCAGTACTTC. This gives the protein CASSYSPPASGSEQYF.